Presented here are 20 T cell receptor beta chains from one specimen sequenced in a study of regulatory T cells in long-lasting Graves disease. Noted time point: newly diagnosed GD, antithyroid drugs for less than 3 months. Extracted PBMC RNA gave rise to the TCR library. CDR3-region Arm-PCR and iRepertoire HTBI primers produced the TCR beta libraries. TCRdb called the multiplex PCR reads again in MiXCR, with one record for every CDR3 protein. The table includes around 400,000 distinct CDR3 sequences, approximately 15% detected once. This same sample was also part of a study on T cells in Graves' hyperthyroidism and ophthalmopathy.

The sequencing used peripheral blood mononuclear cells (PBMCs), collected at new diagnosis, from a patient treated with antithyroid drugs. These receptor sequences come from a woman between 40 and 55 years old with Graves disease.

The chain recombines TRBV9 with TRBJ2-2; D possibly corresponds to TRBD1 (6 bases). Germline lookup yields CDR1 SGDLS and CDR2 YYNGEE. V gave up 0 bases and J gave up 3 bases, with 15 bases separating them. The CDR3 extends over 17 amino acids. In nucleotides, the CDR3 is TGTGCCAGCAGCGTAGTGGTCCAGGGGCGGGACACCGGGGAGCTGTTTTTT. As protein: CASSVVVQGRDTGELFF. The full variable domain, completed using reference TRBV9 and TRBJ2-2, is DSGVTQTPKHLITATGQRVTLRCSPRSGDLSVYWYQQSLDQGLQFLIQYYNGEERAKGNILERFSAQQFPDLHSELNLSSLELGDSALYFCASSVVVQGRDTGELFFGEGSRLTVL.

The gene calls are TRBV2 and TRBJ2-1; D unresolved. CDR1 and CDR2 (germline): SNHLY, FYNNEI. The CDR3 contains 12 residues. V dropped 7 bases and J dropped 12 bases, with 16 bases sitting between them. The chain's CDR3 is CASTGPQFLQFF. The CDR3 region has the DNA TGTGCCAGCACGGGCCCCCAGTTTTTGCAGTTCTTC.

This sequence joins TRBV30 and TRBJ2-7, with a possible D match to TRBD1 (6 bases). CDR1 is GTSNPN and CDR2 is SVGIG in the germline V gene (reference sequence). Trimming took 3 bases from V and 4 from J, leaving 16 bases between them. CDR3 size: 14 residues. The CDR3 sequence: CAWSPDTGLYEQYF. CDR3 in DNA: TGTGCCTGGAGCCCGGACACAGGGTTGTACGAGCAGTACTTC.

This clonotype occurred a few times. The chain combines TRBV28 with TRBJ1-3, with D possibly being TRBD1 (5 bases). The CDR3 has 16 amino acids. The V end was cut by 4 bases, the J end by 0 bases, with 13 bases between. CDR1 MDHEN and CDR2 SYDVKM come from the germline V gene. In DNA, the CDR3 is TGTGCCAGCAGTTCAGCGGGACGGATCTCTGGAAACACCATATATTTT. This gives the protein CASSSAGRISGNTIYF.

This clonotype occurred a few times. The rearrangement uses TRBV28 and TRBJ1-1; 9 bases match TRBD1. The V and J ends lost 4 bases and 3 bases, in that order; junction bases with no gene match: 15. Germline-derived CDR1 and CDR2 are MDHEN and SYDVKM. CDR3 length equals 18 residues. CDR3 sequence: CASSSLRDRVVVYTEAFF. The CDR3 nucleotides are TGTGCCAGCAGTTCCCTCCGGGACAGGGTAGTAGTGTACACTGAAGCTTTCTTT.

This clonotype was picked up many times. J is TRBJ1-3 and V is TRBV6-5, with D unclear. Germline CDR1 MNHEY, CDR2 SVGAGI. Trimming took off 2 bases at V and 0 bases at J, with 17 bases between the two ends. This CDR3 comprises 18 residues. The CDR3 region is CASSYEFQKLGSGNTIYF. The DNA for the CDR3 is TGTGCCAGCAGTTACGAGTTTCAGAAACTGGGCTCTGGAAACACCATATATTTT.

This clonotype has ten or more counts. This chain uses TRBV20-1 with TRBJ1-4, with D maybe TRBD1 (5 bases). The CDR3 spans 14 residues. Deletions cut 1 base from V and 8 bases from J, with 14 bases between. From germline, CDR1 is DFQATT and CDR2 SNEGSKA (reference sequence). The CDR3 here is CSARGGRVEEKLFF. The CDR3 region has the DNA TGCAGTGCTAGAGGCGGCAGGGTCGAAGAAAAACTGTTTTTT.

Only a few counts were recorded for this clonotype. This chain connects TRBV10-3 to TRBJ2-3; 8 nucleotides agree with TRBD2. In germline, CDR1 is ENHRY, CDR2 SYGVKD. The trim removed 6 bases at V and 3 bases at J, leaving 8 bases unmatched. This CDR3 is 15 amino acids long. The CDR3 spells CAIRAAGGSTDTQYF. The CDR3 DNA follows: TGTGCCATCAGGGCCGCGGGAGGCTCAACAGATACGCAGTATTTT.

The chain uses TRBV5-5 and TRBJ1-5; D not certain. The CDR3 runs 13 residues. Trimming took 4 bases from V and 9 from J, leaving 14 bases between them. Germline lookup yields CDR1 SGHKS and CDR2 YYEKEE (reference sequence). CDR3 in DNA: TGTGCCAGCAGCCGCGGAGAGTTGCGGCCCCAGCATTTT. Its protein product is CASSRGELRPQHF.

This clonotype has ten or more counts. In nucleotides, the CDR3 is TGTGCCAGCAGCTCCGGGGCGCCGGCCTACACAGATACGCAGTATTTT. Translation gives CASSSGAPAYTDTQYF. The V call is TRBV11-2, the J call TRBJ2-3; D may correspond to TRBD1 or TRBD2 (5 bases each). The V gene's germline CDR1 is SGHAT and CDR2 FQNNGV. V was cut by 4 bases and J by 2 bases, with 16 bases left in between. There are 16 residues in the CDR3.

The chain uses TRBV5-1 and TRBJ2-3; D is unresolved. The CDR3 totals 14 residues. Germline V lookup: CDR1 SGHRS, CDR2 YFSETQ. The V end was cut by 4 bases, the J end by 6 bases, with 15 bases between. The CDR3 reads CASSDGQKWDTQYF. The CDR3 nucleotides read TGCGCCAGCAGCGATGGGCAGAAATGGGATACGCAGTATTTT.

This clonotype was picked up many times. V gene TRBV7-8 combines with J gene TRBJ2-1; 12 bases are a match to TRBD1. V gave up 1 base and J gave up 7 bases; unmatched junction bases: 8. The CDR3 sequence is 17 residues long. Germline CDR1 reads SGHVS; CDR2 reads FQNEAQ. The CDR3 DNA sequence: TGTGCCAGCAGCTTAGTGGGAACGGGACAGGGGGCAAATGAGCAGTTCTTC. Its translation is CASSLVGTGQGANEQFF.

This clonotype showed up many times. V gene TRBV2 combines with J gene TRBJ1-1; 10 bases are a match to TRBD1. Germline lookup yields CDR1 SNHLY and CDR2 FYNNEI. Unmatched junction bases numbered 9, after V lost 7 bases and J lost 1 base. The length of the CDR3 is 16 residues. CDR3 sequence: CASKLDRGARNTEAFF. CDR3 DNA: TGTGCCAGCAAGCTGGACAGGGGGGCCCGGAACACTGAAGCTTTCTTT.

This clonotype was seen at least ten times. V usage is TRBV20-1 and J usage is TRBJ2-5; 9 bases agree with TRBD1. The CDR3 is 14 residues long. Germline values: CDR1 DFQATT, CDR2 SNEGSKA (reference sequence). V shed 3 bases and J 5 bases; nucleotides not matched to a gene: 7. CDR3 DNA: TGCAGTGCTAGTGGGACAGGGAGTGGGGAGACCCAGTACTTC. It translates to CSASGTGSGETQYF.

This clonotype was counted between two and nine times. The rearrangement joins TRBV14 to TRBJ2-2, with 11 bases that match TRBD2. Trimming took 0 bases from V and 1 from J; bases not matched to a gene: 7. CDR1 is SGHDN, CDR2 FVKESK, per germline. The CDR3 is 19 amino acids. CDR3 coding DNA: TGTGCCAGCAGCCAAGATCATCAAGGACTAGCGGGGAACACCGGGGAGCTGTTTTTT. Translating gives CASSQDHQGLAGNTGELFF.

The chain uses TRBV5-1 and TRBJ1-2, with D hard to call. The germline V gene has CDR1 SGHRS and CDR2 YFSETQ. V lost 4 bases to trimming and J lost 0 bases, with 13 bases between them. The CDR3 covers 15 residues. CDR3 amino acids: CASSTDRQANYGYTF. CDR3 coding DNA: TGCGCCAGCAGCACGGACCGACAAGCTAACTATGGCTACACCTTC.

This clonotype has a count of ten or more. Because it lacks the conserved phenylalanine or tryptophan at the end, this CDR3 is likely a read error. The chain carries TRBV11-3 and TRBJ2-5; tentative D call: TRBD2 (5 bases). Trimming took off 5 bases at V and 7 bases at J, with 11 bases between the two ends. The CDR3 runs 12 residues. Germline loops: CDR1 SGHNT, CDR2 YENEEA. The CDR3 sequence: CASSPRGRTQYL. The CDR3 DNA is TGTGCCAGCAGCCCCCGAGGGCGGACCCAGTACCTC.

A note on this clonotype: The junction departs from the called germline gene at one end, perhaps through a read error. V is TRBV27 and J is TRBJ2-7; either TRBD1 or TRBD2 may supply D (7 bases each). The CDR3 is 15 amino acids. Germline lookup yields CDR1 MNHEY and CDR2 SMNVEV (reference sequence). CDR3 protein: CASRLAGVGGYKQYF. CDR3 sequence (DNA): TGTGCCAGCAGATTGGCGGGGGTAGGGGGCTACAAGCAGTACTTC.

The chain links TRBV19 to TRBJ2-1; 7 bases are a match to TRBD2. The CDR3 has 16 residues. After removal of 5 bases from V and 2 bases from J, the junction contained 9 bases not matched to a gene. Germline CDR1 reads LNHDA; CDR2 reads SQIVND (reference sequence). The CDR3 here is CASSVTWGRAYNEQFF. Here the CDR3 DNA reads TGTGCCAGTAGTGTAACCTGGGGGAGGGCCTACAATGAGCAGTTCTTC.

This clonotype appeared a few times. The rearrangement joins TRBV7-3 to TRBJ2-1; possible D gene TRBD2, 6 bases. Trimming left V 5 bases short and J 7 bases short, with 12 bases between. CDR3 length equals 13 residues. Germline V CDR1 and CDR2: SGHTA, FQGTGA. This CDR3 reads CASSLGGENEQFF. CDR3 DNA sequence: TGTGCCAGCAGCCTAGGCGGGGAGAATGAGCAGTTCTTC.